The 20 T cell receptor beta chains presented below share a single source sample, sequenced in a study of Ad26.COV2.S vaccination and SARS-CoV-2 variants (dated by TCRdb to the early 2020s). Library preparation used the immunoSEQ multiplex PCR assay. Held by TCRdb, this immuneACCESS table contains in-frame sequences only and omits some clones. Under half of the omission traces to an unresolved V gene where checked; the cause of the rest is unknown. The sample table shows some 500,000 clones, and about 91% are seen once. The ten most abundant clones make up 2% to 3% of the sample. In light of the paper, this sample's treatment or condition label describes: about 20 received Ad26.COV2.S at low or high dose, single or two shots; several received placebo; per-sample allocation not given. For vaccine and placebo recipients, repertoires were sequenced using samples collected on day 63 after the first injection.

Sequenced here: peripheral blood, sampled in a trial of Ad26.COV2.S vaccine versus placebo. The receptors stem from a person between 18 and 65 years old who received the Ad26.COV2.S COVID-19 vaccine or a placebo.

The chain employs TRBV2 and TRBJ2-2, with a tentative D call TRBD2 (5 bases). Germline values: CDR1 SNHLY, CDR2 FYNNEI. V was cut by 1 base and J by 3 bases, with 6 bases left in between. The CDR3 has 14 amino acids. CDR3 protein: CASSEGGYTGELFF. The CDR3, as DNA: TGTGCCAGCAGTGAAGGAGGGTACACCGGGGAGCTGTTTTTT.

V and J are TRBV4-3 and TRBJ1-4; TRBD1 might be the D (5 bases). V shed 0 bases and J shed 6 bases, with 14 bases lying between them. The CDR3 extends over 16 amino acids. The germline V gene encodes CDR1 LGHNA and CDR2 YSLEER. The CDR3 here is CASSQDPRPRDEKLFF. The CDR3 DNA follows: TGCGCCAGCAGCCAAGATCCTAGGCCCAGGGATGAAAAACTGTTTTTT.

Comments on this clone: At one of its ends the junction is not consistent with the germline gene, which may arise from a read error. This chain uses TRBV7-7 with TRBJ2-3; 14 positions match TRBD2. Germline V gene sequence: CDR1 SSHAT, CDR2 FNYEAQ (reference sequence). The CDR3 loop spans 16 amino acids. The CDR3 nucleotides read TGTGCTAGCAGCCAGGGACTAGCGGGAGCGGTAGATACGCAGTATTTT. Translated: CASSQGLAGAVDTQYF.

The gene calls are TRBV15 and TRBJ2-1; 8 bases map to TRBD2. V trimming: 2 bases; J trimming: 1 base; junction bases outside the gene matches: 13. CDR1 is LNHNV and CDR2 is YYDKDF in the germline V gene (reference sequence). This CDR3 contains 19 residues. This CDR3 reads CATSRQREKAFDSYNEQFF. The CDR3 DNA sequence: TGTGCCACCAGCAGACAGCGGGAGAAGGCCTTCGATTCCTACAATGAGCAGTTCTTC.

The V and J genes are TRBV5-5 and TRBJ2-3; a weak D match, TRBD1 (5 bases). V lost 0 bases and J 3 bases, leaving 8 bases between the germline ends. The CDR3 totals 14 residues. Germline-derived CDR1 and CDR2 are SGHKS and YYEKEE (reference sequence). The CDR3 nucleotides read TGTGCCAGCAGCTTGGGACAGACAACAGATACGCAGTATTTT. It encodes CASSLGQTTDTQYF.

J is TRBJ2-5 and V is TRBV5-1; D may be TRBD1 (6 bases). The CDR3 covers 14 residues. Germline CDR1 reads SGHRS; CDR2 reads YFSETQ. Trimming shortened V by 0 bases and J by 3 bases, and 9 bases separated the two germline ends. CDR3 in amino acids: CASSLVAGEETQYF. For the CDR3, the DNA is TGCGCCAGCAGCTTGGTCGCAGGGGAAGAGACCCAGTACTTC.

The CDR3 reads CASSLVNRRNTEAFF. The CDR3 bases are TGTGCCAGCAGCTTGGTGAACCGACGGAACACTGAAGCTTTCTTT. J is TRBJ1-1 and V is TRBV5-4; D is uncertain. Germline V gene sequence: CDR1 SGHNT, CDR2 YYREEE (reference sequence). V was shortened by 0 bases and J by 1 base, with 10 bases between the two germline ends. CDR3 length: 15 amino acids.

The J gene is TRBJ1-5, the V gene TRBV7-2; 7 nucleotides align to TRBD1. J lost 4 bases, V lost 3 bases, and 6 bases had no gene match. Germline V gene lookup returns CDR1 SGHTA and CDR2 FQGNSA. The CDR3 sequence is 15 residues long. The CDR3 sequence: CASSFIGTVNQPQHF. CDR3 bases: TGTGCCAGCAGCTTTATAGGGACAGTTAATCAGCCCCAGCATTTT.

The CDR3 DNA sequence: TGTGCCAGCAGCTGGGACGGCCCGGTAGATACGCAGTATTTT. It codes for CASSWDGPVDTQYF. This chain connects TRBV2 to TRBJ2-3; D is tentatively TRBD1 or TRBD2 (5 bases each). The CDR3 has 14 residues. The germline gives CDR1 SNHLY, CDR2 FYNNEI. V was pared by 6 bases and J by 5 bases, with 15 bases between.

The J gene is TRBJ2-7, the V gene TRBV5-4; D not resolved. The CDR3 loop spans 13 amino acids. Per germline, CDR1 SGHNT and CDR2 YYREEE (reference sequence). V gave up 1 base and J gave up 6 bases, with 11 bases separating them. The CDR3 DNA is TGTGCCAGCAGCTTGCAAAGCGAGCTCGAGCAGTACGTC. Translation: CASSLQSELEQYV.

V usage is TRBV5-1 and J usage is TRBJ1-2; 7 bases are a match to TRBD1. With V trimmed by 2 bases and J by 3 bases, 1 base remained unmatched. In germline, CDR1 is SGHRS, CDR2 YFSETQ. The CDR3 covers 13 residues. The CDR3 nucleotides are TGCGCCAGCAGCTTCGGGACAGACTATGGCTACACCTTC. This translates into CASSFGTDYGYTF.

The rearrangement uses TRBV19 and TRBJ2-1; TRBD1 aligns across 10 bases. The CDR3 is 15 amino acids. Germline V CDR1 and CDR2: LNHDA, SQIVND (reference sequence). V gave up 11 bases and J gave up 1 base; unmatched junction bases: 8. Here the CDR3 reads CAVGQGVRSYNEQFF. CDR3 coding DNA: TGTGCCGTCGGACAGGGGGTGAGGTCCTACAATGAGCAGTTCTTC. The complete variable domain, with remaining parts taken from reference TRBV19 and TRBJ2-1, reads DGGITQSPKYLFRKEGQNVTLSCEQNLNHDAMYWYRQDPGQGLRLIYYSQIVNDFQKGDIAEGYSVSREKKESFPLTVTSAQKNPTAFYLCAVGQGVRSYNEQFFGPGTRLTVL.

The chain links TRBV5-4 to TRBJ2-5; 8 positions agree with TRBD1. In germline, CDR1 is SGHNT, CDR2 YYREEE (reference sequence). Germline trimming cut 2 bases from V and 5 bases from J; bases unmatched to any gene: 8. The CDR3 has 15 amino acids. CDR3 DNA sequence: TGTGCCAGCAGCTTCATTCACGACAGGGGCGAGACCCAGTACTTC. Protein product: CASSFIHDRGETQYF.

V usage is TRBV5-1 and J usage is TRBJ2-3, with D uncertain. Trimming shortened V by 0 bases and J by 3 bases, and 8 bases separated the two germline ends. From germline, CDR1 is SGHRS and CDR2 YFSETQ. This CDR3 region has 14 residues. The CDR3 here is CASSLGWETDTQYF. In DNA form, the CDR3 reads TGCGCCAGCAGCTTGGGGTGGGAAACAGATACGCAGTATTTT.

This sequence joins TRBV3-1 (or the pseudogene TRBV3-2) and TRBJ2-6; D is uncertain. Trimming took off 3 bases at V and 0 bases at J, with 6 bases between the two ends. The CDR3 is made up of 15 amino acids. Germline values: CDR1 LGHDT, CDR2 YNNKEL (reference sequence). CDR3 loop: CASSQKLSGANVLTF. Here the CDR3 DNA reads TGTGCCAGCAGCCAGAAGCTCTCTGGGGCCAACGTCCTGACTTTC.

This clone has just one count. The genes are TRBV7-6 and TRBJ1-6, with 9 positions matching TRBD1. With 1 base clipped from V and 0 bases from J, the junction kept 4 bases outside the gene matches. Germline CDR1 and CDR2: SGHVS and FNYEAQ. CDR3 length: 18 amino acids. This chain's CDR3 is CASSLETGGSSYNSPLHF. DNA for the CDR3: TGTGCCAGCAGCTTAGAGACAGGGGGGAGCTCCTATAATTCACCCCTCCACTTT.

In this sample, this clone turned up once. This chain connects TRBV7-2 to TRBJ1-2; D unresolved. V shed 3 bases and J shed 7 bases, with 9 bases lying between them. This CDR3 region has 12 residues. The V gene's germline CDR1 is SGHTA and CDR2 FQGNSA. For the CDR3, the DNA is TGTGCCAGCAGCTTGGAGTTACGTGGCTACACCTTC. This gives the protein CASSLELRGYTF.

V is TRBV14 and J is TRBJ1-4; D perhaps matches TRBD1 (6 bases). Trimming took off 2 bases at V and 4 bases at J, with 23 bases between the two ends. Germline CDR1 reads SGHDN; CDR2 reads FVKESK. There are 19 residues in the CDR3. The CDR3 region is CASSQSLDRTFSLNEKLFF. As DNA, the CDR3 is TGTGCCAGCAGCCAAAGTCTAGACAGGACCTTCTCCCTTAATGAAAAACTGTTTTTT.

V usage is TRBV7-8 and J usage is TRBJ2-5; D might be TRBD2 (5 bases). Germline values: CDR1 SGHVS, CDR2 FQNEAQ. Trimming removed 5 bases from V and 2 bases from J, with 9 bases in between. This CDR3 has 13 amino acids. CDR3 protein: CASSLTRQETQYF. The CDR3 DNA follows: TGTGCCAGCAGCCTAACTAGGCAAGAGACCCAGTACTTC. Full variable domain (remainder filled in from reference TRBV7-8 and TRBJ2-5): GAGVSQSPRYKVAKRGQDVALRCDPISGHVSLFWYQQALGQGPEFLTYFQNEAQLDKSGLPSDRFFAERPEGSVSTLKIQRTQQEDSAVYLCASSLTRQETQYFGPGTRLLVL.

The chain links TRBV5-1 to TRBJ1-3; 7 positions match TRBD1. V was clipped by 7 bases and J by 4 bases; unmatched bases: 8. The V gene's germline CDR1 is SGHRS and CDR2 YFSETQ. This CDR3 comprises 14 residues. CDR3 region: CASQRDSLGNTIYF. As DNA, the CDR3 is TGCGCCAGCCAGAGGGACAGCTTGGGAAACACCATATATTTT.